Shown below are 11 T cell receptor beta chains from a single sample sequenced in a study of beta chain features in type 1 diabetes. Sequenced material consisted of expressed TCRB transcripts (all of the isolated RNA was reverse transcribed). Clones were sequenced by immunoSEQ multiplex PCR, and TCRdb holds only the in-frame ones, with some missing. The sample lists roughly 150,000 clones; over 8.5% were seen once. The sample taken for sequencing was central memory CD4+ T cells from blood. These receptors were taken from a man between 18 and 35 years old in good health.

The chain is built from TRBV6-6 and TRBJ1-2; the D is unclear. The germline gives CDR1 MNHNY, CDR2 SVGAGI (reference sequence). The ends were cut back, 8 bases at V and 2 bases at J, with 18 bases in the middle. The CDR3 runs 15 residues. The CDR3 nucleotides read TGTGCCAGCGCCGTAAATGGTGCGGCGAACTATGGCTACACCTTC. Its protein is CASAVNGAANYGYTF.

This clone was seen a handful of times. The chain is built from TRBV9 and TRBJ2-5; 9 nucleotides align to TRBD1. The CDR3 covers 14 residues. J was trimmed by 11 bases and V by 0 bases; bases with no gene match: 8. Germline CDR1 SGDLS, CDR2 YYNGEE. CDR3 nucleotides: TGTGCCAGCAGCGTAGCCGGGACAGGGAGCCAGCAGTACTTC. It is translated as CASSVAGTGSQQYF.

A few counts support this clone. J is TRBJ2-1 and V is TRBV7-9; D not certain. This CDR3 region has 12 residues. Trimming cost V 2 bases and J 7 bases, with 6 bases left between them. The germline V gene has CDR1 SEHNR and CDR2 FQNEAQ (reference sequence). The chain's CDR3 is CASSLFRNEQFF. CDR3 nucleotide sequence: TGTGCCAGCAGCTTATTCCGGAATGAGCAGTTCTTC.

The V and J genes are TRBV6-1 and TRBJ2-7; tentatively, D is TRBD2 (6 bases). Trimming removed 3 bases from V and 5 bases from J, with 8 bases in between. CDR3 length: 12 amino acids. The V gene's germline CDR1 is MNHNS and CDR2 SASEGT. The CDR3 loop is CASSERGNEQYF. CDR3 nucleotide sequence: TGTGCCAGCAGTGAGCGGGGCAACGAGCAGTACTTC.

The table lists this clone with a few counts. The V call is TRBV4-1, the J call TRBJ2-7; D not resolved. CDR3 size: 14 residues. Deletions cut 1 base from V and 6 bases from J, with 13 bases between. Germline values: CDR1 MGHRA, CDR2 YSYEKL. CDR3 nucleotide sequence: TGCGCCAGCAGCCAAGGCCTGGGGATTGGCGAGCAGTACTTC. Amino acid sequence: CASSQGLGIGEQYF.

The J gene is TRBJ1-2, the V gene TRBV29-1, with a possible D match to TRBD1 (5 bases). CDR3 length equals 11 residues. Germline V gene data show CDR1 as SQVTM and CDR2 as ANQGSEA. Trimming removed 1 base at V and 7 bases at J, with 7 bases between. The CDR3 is CSVEGGIGYTF. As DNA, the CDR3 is TGCAGCGTTGAAGGGGGCATTGGCTACACCTTC.

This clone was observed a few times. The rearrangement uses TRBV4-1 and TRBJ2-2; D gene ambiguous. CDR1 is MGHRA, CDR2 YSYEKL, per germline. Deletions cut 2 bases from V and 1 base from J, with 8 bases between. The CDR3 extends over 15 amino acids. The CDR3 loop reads CASSQRTVNTGELFF. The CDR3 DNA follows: TGCGCCAGCAGCCAAAGAACAGTGAACACCGGGGAGCTGTTTTTT.

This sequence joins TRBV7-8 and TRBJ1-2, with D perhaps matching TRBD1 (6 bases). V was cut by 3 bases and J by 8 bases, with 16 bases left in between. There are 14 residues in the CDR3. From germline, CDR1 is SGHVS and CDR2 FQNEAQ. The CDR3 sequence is CASSLENRDVGYTF. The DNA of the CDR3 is TGTGCCAGCAGCTTGGAAAACAGGGACGTGGGCTACACCTTC.

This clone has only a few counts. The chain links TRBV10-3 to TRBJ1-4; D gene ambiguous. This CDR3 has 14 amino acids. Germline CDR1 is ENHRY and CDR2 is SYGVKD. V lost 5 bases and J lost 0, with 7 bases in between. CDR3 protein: CAISPSATNEKLFF. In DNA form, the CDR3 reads TGTGCCATCAGTCCTTCCGCAACTAATGAAAAACTGTTTTTT.

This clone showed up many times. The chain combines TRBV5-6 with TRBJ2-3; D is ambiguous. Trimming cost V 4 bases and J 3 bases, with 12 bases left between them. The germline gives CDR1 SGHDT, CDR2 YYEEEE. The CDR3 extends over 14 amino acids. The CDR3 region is CASSPLGSTDTQYF. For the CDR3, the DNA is TGTGCCAGCAGCCCCCTTGGCAGTACAGATACGCAGTATTTT.

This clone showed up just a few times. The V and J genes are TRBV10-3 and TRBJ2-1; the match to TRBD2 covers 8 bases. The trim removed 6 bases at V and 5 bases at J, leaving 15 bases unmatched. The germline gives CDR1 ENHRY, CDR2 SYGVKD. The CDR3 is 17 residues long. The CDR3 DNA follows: TGTGCCATCAGACAACGGGAGGGCCCTTCCAAGAACAATGAGCAGTTCTTC. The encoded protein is CAIRQREGPSKNNEQFF.